The rows below give T cell receptor beta chains drawn from one sample of a study of shared clonotypes between healthy human individuals. TCRdb keeps only in-frame clones here, not all; method: immunoSEQ multiplex PCR. The table has roughly 650,000 clones, almost 97% seen once. The material sequenced was naive CD4+ T cells sorted from blood. The receptor source for this set is a woman between 25 and 40 years old in good health. The CDR3 runs from the conserved cysteine through the conserved F or W. The D gene is left open where the match is weak. The listing skips clone size in some rows; elsewhere it reads once, few, many or a size class.

j_call	v_call	d_call	clone_size	cdr3_nt	cdr3_aa
TRBJ1-1	TRBV4-2	-	-	TGTGCCAGCAGCCGCCCAAGCGGGAACACTGAAGCTTTCTTT	CASSRPSGNTEAFF
TRBJ2-7	TRBV6-1	TRBD2	-	TGTGCCAGCATCGCGGGACTACCGACCTACGAGCAGTACTTC	CASIAGLPTYEQYF
TRBJ2-2	TRBV5-4	TRBD2	-	TGTGCCAGCAGCTTGTGGACGGGAGGGACCGGGGAGCTGTTTTTT	CASSLWTGGTGELFF
TRBJ2-3	TRBV5-1	-	once	TGCGCCAGCAGTTCCGGGGCCGGGTCAGATACGCAGTATTTT	CASSSGAGSDTQYF
TRBJ2-5	TRBV18	-	-	TGTGCCAGCTCACTGTGGCAGGGAAAGAGACAAGAGACCCAGTACTTC	CASSLWQGKRQETQYF
TRBJ2-5	TRBV2	TRBD1	-	TGTGCCAGCAGGGCGGAAGACAGGGAGCAGTACTTC	CASRAEDREQYF
TRBJ1-5	TRBV28	-	-	TGTGCCAGCAGTTTAGCGCTACAGTTTAGTCAGCATTTT	CASSLALQFSQHF
TRBJ2-7	TRBV5-1	TRBD1	-	TGCGCCAGCAGCCGCCGAGACAGGGCCTACGAGCAGTACTTC	CASSRRDRAYEQYF
TRBJ1-5	TRBV5-1	TRBD1	-	TGCGCCAGCAGCCGTGGACAGGGGGACCAGCCCCAGCATTTT	CASSRGQGDQPQHF
TRBJ1-5	TRBV7-2	-	few	TGTGCCAGCAGCCTGTGGACGGATAGCAATCAGCCCCAGCATTTT	CASSLWTDSNQPQHF
TRBJ2-7	TRBV28	-	-	TGTGCCAGCGCCTCCCCCAGCTGGACACCGGCCAGGGACGAGCAGTACTTC	CASASPSWTPARDEQYF
TRBJ2-1	TRBV5-4	-	-	TGTGCCAGCAGCTTGGCTAACAAAGCTTCCTACAATGAGCAGTTCTTC	CASSLANKASYNEQFF
TRBJ2-3	TRBV5-1	-	-	TGCGCCAGCAGCTTGGGCGGAACAGATACGCAGTATTTT	CASSLGGTDTQYF
TRBJ2-5	TRBV19	-	-	TGTGCCAGTAGCTTAGGGGGTACGGCGTACTTC	CASSLGGTAYF
TRBJ2-7	TRBV30	TRBD1	-	TGTGCCTGGCGGGTCACAGGGGTCGAGCAGTACTTC	CAWRVTGVEQYF
TRBJ1-4	TRBV7-9	-	few	TGTGCCAGCAATGGGGTAGAGGGCGAAAAACTGTTTTTT	CASNGVEGEKLFF
TRBJ2-1	TRBV27	TRBD2	-	TGTGCCAGCAGTTTATCGATGAGCGGGACCTACAATGAGCAGTTCTTC	CASSLSMSGTYNEQFF
TRBJ2-7	TRBV6-6	TRBD1	-	TGTGCCAGCAGACCTGGAGGACAGGGTGCTTTCGAGCAGTACTTC	CASRPGGQGAFEQYF
TRBJ1-2	TRBV7-6	TRBD1	-	TGTGCCAGCAGCTCTGACAGGGGCGACTATGGCTACACCTTC	CASSSDRGDYGYTF